Following are 5 T cell receptor beta chains from one sample sequenced in a study of identical twins. TCRdb processed the 5' RACE reads anew with MiXCR; each CDR3 protein has one entry. The sample has a few hundred thousand distinct CDR3 sequences, around an eighth seen once; the top ten hold around 7.8%. The same specimen was also included in a second study, on yellow fever vaccine responses in identical twins.

Sequenced input: CD8+ T cells sorted from blood. The receptors stem from a woman between 18 and 29 years old in good health.

The chain has TRBV2 and TRBJ2-7; D may be TRBD1 (6 bases). The V end lost 10 bases, the J end lost 0 bases, and 10 bases lay between the germline ends. Germline-derived CDR1 and CDR2 are SNHLY and FYNNEI. The CDR3 runs 12 residues. The CDR3 loop is CATQGSSYEQYF. CDR3 in DNA: TGTGCCACACAGGGTAGCTCCTACGAGCAGTACTTC.

This clonotype was observed at least ten times. The chain employs TRBV7-2 and TRBJ2-1, with 8 nucleotides matching TRBD2. In germline, CDR1 is SGHTA, CDR2 FQGNSA. V was clipped by 2 bases and J by 8 bases; unmatched bases: 14. This CDR3 is 17 amino acids long. The chain's CDR3 is CASSLRASGSLGDEQFF. The CDR3 bases are TGTGCCAGCAGCTTACGGGCTAGCGGGTCCTTGGGGGATGAGCAGTTCTTC.

This clonotype was counted between two and nine times. This chain uses TRBV15 with TRBJ1-6; D remains unclear. Trimming removed 0 bases from V and 7 bases from J, with 10 bases in between. The CDR3 has 15 residues. The germline CDR1 and CDR2 sequences are LNHNV and YYDKDF (reference sequence). The CDR3 loop is CATSRDLGVNSPLHF. CDR3 DNA: TGTGCCACCAGCAGAGATTTAGGCGTCAATTCACCCCTCCACTTT.

The sample holds a few counts of this clonotype. The V call is TRBV4-1, the J call TRBJ2-7; unclear D gene. The V gene lost 4 bases and the J gene lost 5 bases, with 15 bases spanning the gap. The CDR3 sequence is 14 residues long. Germline loops: CDR1 MGHRA, CDR2 YSYEKL. Here the CDR3 DNA reads TGCGCCAGCAGCCCTACCGGATCGGGTAACGAGCAGTACTTC. Residues: CASSPTGSGNEQYF.

This chain uses TRBV9 with TRBJ2-2; no reliable D call. The V end lost 4 bases, the J end lost 1 base, and 14 bases lay between the germline ends. Germline lookup yields CDR1 SGDLS and CDR2 YYNGEE. This CDR3 has 16 amino acids. CDR3 sequence: CASSPGRTLNTGELFF. In DNA, the CDR3 is TGTGCCAGCAGCCCAGGACGAACATTGAACACCGGGGAGCTGTTTTTT.